This TCR beta chain was found in a study of spatial heterogeneity in lung cancer. Study details: More beta-chain than alpha-chain sequences were consistently detected.

Individual TCR cDNA molecules each bore their own unique molecular identifier. TCRdb called the 5' RACE reads again in MiXCR, with one record for every CDR3 protein. Of more than 3,500 distinct CDR3 sequences listed, roughly 7.9% are singletons. Trimming took 2 bases from V and 0 from J, leaving 7 bases between them. The germline V gene encodes CDR1 LNHNV and CDR2 YYDKDF (reference sequence). The CDR3 runs to 14 residues. Described time point: sample taken at primary tumor resection. Whole RNA was taken from tumor, nontumor lung or frozen PBMC; it was then sequenced unsorted. A total of under 80 untreated early-stage non-small cell lung cancer patients served as donors.

Sequenced here: PBMCs, sampled at surgery. The clonotype was recovered from a female donor with early-stage non-small cell lung cancer. The chain employs TRBV15 and TRBJ1-1; TRBD1 might be the D (5 bases). This chain's CDR3 is CATSRQGVNTEAFF. The DNA for the CDR3 is TGTGCCACCAGCAGACAGGGTGTGAACACTGAAGCTTTCTTT.